This T cell receptor beta chain was sequenced for a study of cytomegalovirus exposure and HLA in healthy donors. Vbeta (60) and Jbeta (13) primers were used in the PCR. TCRdb's table, derived via immunoSEQ multiplex PCR, lists solely in-frame clones and lacks some. The data contain about 110,000 clones, about four fifths of them singletons. Trimming took 3 bases from V and 4 from J, leaving 10 bases between them. The CDR3 loop spans 13 amino acids. The germline V gene has CDR1 KGHSH and CDR2 LQKENI. With respect to this clone: Antigen specificity is unknown. Other nucleotide sequences in the sample specify the same CDR3.

Whole-study results and caveats: Among TCR sequences, most were rare, though some public TCRs appeared in many donors. In a later analysis, the majority of CMV-associated beta chains seemingly showed HLA restriction. Sequencing likely caused a cluster of highly shared sequence variants.

The chain is built from TRBV18 and TRBJ2-7; TRBD1 might be the D (7 bases). The specimen was PBMCs. The receptor comes from a man aged 25-45 years in good health and CMV-seropositive. DNA of the CDR3: TGTGCCAGCTCACCGCGGGACAGTTACGAGCAGTACTTC. This gives the protein CASSPRDSYEQYF.